This entry lists 3 T cell receptor beta chains sequenced from one sample in a study of blood T cell repertoires in COVID-19. Method: immunoSEQ multiplex PCR; TCRdb's copy keeps in-frame clones and lacks some. The sample shows about 120,000 clones, 81% of them seen only once. The specimen was peripheral blood. These receptors all come from a man aged 30-40 years with COVID-19, enrolled during active disease.

This clone is judged large. The CDR3 loop reads CASSPDRGETQYF. CDR3 DNA sequence: TGTGCCAGCAGCCCAGACAGGGGCGAGACCCAGTACTTC. V and J are TRBV11-2 and TRBJ2-5; 8 nucleotides agree with TRBD1. V lost 5 bases, J lost 5 bases, and 4 bases stayed unmatched. Germline assignment: CDR1 SGHAT and CDR2 FQNNGV. The CDR3 loop spans 13 amino acids.

The chain joins TRBV3-1 (or the pseudogene TRBV3-2) to TRBJ2-5; D possibly corresponds to TRBD1 (6 bases). Per the germline V gene, CDR1 is LGHDT and CDR2 is YNNKEL (reference sequence). The CDR3 sequence is 14 residues long. V was trimmed by 2 bases and J by 4 bases, leaving 11 bases between them. The CDR3 region is CASSQTGSAETQYF. The CDR3, as DNA: TGTGCCAGCAGCCAAACAGGGTCGGCAGAGACCCAGTACTTC.

This chain joins TRBV18 and TRBJ1-4, with 8 bases lining up with TRBD1. The CDR3 is 14 amino acids. From germline, CDR1 is KGHSH and CDR2 LQKENI. Germline trimming cut 5 bases from V and 8 bases from J; bases unmatched to any gene: 7. CDR3 bases: TGTGCCAGCTCAGGACAGGGCCCGGACGAAAAACTGTTTTTT. Its translation: CASSGQGPDEKLFF.